What follows are 27 T cell receptor beta chains derived from one specimen sequenced in a study of breast tumors, draining lymph nodes, adjacent tissues. TCRdb re-analysed the multiplex PCR reads in MiXCR, keeping a single row per CDR3 protein. The sample lists under 45,000 distinct CDR3 sequences, roughly 36% occurring once. Specimen: breast tumor tissue. These receptors all stem from a female donor with breast cancer. Some clones in this sample may be carry-over from other donors' samples.

The chain joins TRBV30 to TRBJ2-5; possible D gene TRBD2, 5 bases. The V and J ends lost 2 bases and 5 bases respectively, with 15 bases between them. The CDR3 consists of 14 residues. CDR1 and CDR2 from the germline V gene are GTSNPN and SVGIG (reference sequence). CDR3 in amino acids: CAWSPSKGGETQYF. As DNA, the CDR3 is TGTGCCTGGAGTCCCTCTAAAGGAGGCGAGACCCAGTACTTC.

This clonotype has just a few counts. The CDR3 loop is CASSYDRGDQETQYF. The CDR3 coding sequence is TGTGCCAGCAGCTACGACAGGGGGGACCAAGAGACCCAGTACTTC. This rearrangement joins TRBV6-1 to TRBJ2-5; 9 positions match TRBD1. The CDR3 runs 15 residues. Germline CDR1 reads MNHNS; CDR2 reads SASEGT. V was clipped by 6 bases and J by 0 bases; unmatched bases: 5.

This clonotype showed up many times. The V call is TRBV20-1, the J call TRBJ2-7; 14 bases are shared with TRBD2. V lost 4 bases, J lost 4 bases, and 6 bases stayed unmatched. The CDR3 spans 15 residues. Per germline, CDR1 DFQATT and CDR2 SNEGSKA (reference sequence). The DNA of the CDR3 is TGCAGTGCTAACTCCGGGACTAGCGGGAGATACGAGCAGTACTTC. Translation gives CSANSGTSGRYEQYF.

The V gene is TRBV7-2, the J gene TRBJ2-3, with D hard to call. This CDR3 has 12 residues. Trimming removed 1 base from V and 7 bases from J, with 6 bases in between. Germline assignment: CDR1 SGHTA and CDR2 FQGNSA. The DNA for the CDR3 is TGTGCCAGCAGCTTAGACGGTTATACGCAGTATTTT. As protein: CASSLDGYTQYF.

Ten or more counts support this clonotype. This chain uses TRBV7-2 with TRBJ1-4; D is ambiguous. V lost 6 bases and J 0 bases, leaving 8 bases between the germline ends. Looked up from germline, CDR1 is SGHTA and CDR2 is FQGNSA. This CDR3 contains 14 residues. CDR3 sequence: CASSRSATNEKLFF. CDR3 coding DNA: TGTGCCAGCAGTCGGTCCGCAACTAATGAAAAACTGTTTTTT. The full variable domain, with the rest looked up from reference TRBV7-2 and TRBJ1-4, is GAGVSQSPSNKVTEKGKDVELRCDPISGHTALYWYRQSLGQGLEFLIYFQGNSAPDKSGLPSDRFSAERTGGSVSTLTIQRTQQEDSAVYLCASSRSATNEKLFFGSGTQLSVL.

Notes on this clonotype: A junction end diverges from the germline sequence, so it may reflect a read error. CDR3 bases: TGTGCCAGCGGCCAACAGGAACAAGAGACCCAGTACTTC. It specifies CASGQQEQETQYF. The chain recombines TRBV14 with TRBJ2-5; D possibly corresponds to TRBD1 (5 bases). The CDR3 is 13 amino acids. CDR1 and CDR2 from the germline V gene are SGHDN and FVKESK.

This sequence joins TRBV9 and TRBJ2-3, with TRBD2 as a possible D gene (5 bases). V was pared by 3 bases and J by 2 bases, with 7 bases between. This CDR3 spans 13 amino acids. Per the germline V gene, CDR1 is SGDLS and CDR2 is YYNGEE. The CDR3 DNA reads TGTGCCAGCAGCGCTAGCCTCACAGATACGCAGTATTTT. Amino acids: CASSASLTDTQYF.

This clonotype occurred once. V and J are TRBV2 and TRBJ2-3, with a tentative D call TRBD2 (6 bases). V lost 3 bases, J lost 0 bases, and 10 bases lay in between. The length of the CDR3 is 15 residues. Germline V gene sequence: CDR1 SNHLY, CDR2 FYNNEI. The CDR3 sequence is CASSDQGTSTDTQYF. CDR3 in DNA: TGTGCCAGCAGTGATCAAGGGACTAGCACAGATACGCAGTATTTT.

This clonotype was detected ten times or more. V usage is TRBV2 and J usage is TRBJ1-5; the D gene is possibly TRBD1 (5 bases). Germline V gene data show CDR1 as SNHLY and CDR2 as FYNNEI. V shed 3 bases and J shed 5 bases, with 14 bases lying between them. The CDR3 length is 15 residues. The CDR3 nucleotides read TGTGCCAGCAGTGATCCCCAGGTAGGGGATCAGCCCCAGCATTTT. Residues: CASSDPQVGDQPQHF.

At least ten counts were recorded for this clonotype. V and J are TRBV3-1 and TRBJ2-7; 7 bases match TRBD1. The CDR3 has 13 amino acids. V lost 4 bases, J lost 2 bases, and 2 bases stayed unmatched. Germline V lookup: CDR1 LGHDT, CDR2 YNNKEL (reference sequence). Written as DNA, the CDR3 is TGTGCCAGCAGCCGACAGGGACCCTACGAGCAGTACTTC. This sequence encodes CASSRQGPYEQYF.

This clonotype was counted many times. V gene TRBV20-1 combines with J gene TRBJ2-5, with 10 nucleotides matching TRBD2. In germline, CDR1 is DFQATT, CDR2 SNEGSKA (reference sequence). The V and J ends lost 0 bases and 5 bases, in that order; junction bases with no gene match: 9. The CDR3 spans 16 residues. CDR3 sequence reads: CSARDQSGRAPETQYF. The CDR3 DNA is TGCAGTGCTAGAGATCAGAGCGGGAGGGCCCCGGAGACCCAGTACTTC.

This rearrangement joins TRBV7-2 to TRBJ1-5; 9 bases agree with TRBD1. The J segment lost 0 bases and the V segment lost 0 bases, leaving 6 bases of the junction unmatched. CDR1 SGHTA and CDR2 FQGNSA come from the germline V gene. The CDR3 extends over 18 amino acids. Here the CDR3 DNA reads TGTGCCAGCAGCTTAGCCGGGACAGGGCCTTATAGCAATCAGCCCCAGCATTTT. It specifies CASSLAGTGPYSNQPQHF.

This clonotype was observed many times. The gene calls are TRBV5-8 and TRBJ2-2; D not resolved. This CDR3 spans 13 amino acids. Germline V gives CDR1 SGHTS, CDR2 YDEGEE. The V gene lost 3 bases and the J gene lost 5 bases, with 8 bases spanning the gap. The CDR3 nucleotides read TGTGCCAGCAGCTCGAGATCTACCGGGGAGCTGTTTTTT. This codes for CASSSRSTGELFF.

There are many counts of this clonotype. V usage is TRBV9 and J usage is TRBJ1-2; the D is unclear. The CDR3 loop spans 11 amino acids. V shed 5 bases and J shed 8 bases, with 10 bases lying between them. Germline CDR1 SGDLS, CDR2 YYNGEE. CDR3 nucleotide sequence: TGTGCCAGCAGTGATCCTAGGGGCTACACCTTC. Its protein is CASSDPRGYTF.

As regards this clonotype: One end of the junction varies from germline; a read error may be responsible. The chain couples TRBV6-4 to TRBJ2-3; TRBD2 aligns across 11 bases. Germline V gene data show CDR1 as MRHNA and CDR2 as SNTAGT. The CDR3 length is 19 residues. The CDR3 bases are TGTGCCAGCGGTGATCCTATACTAGCGGGAGACCTGAACACAGATACGCAGTATTTT. As protein: CASGDPILAGDLNTDTQYF.

The sample holds many counts of this clonotype. J is TRBJ2-5 and V is TRBV20-1; 7 positions agree with TRBD1. The ends lost 0 bases at V and 7 bases at J; junction bases unmatched: 8. The CDR3 is made up of 14 amino acids. Germline values: CDR1 DFQATT, CDR2 SNEGSKA (reference sequence). The CDR3 coding sequence is TGCAGTGCTAGAGAACAGGGGCCTCGGCGGACCCAGTACTTC. This sequence encodes CSAREQGPRRTQYF.

The V call is TRBV10-3, the J call TRBJ2-1; 11 nucleotides match TRBD2. This CDR3 contains 16 residues. J was trimmed by 2 bases and V by 2 bases; bases with no gene match: 2. Germline CDR1 is ENHRY and CDR2 is SYGVKD. CDR3 protein: CAISETSGRTYNEQFF. The CDR3 region has the DNA TGTGCCATCAGTGAGACTAGCGGGAGAACCTACAATGAGCAGTTCTTC.

This clonotype appeared many times. The chain joins TRBV4-2 to TRBJ1-6; D unresolved. V was cut by 2 bases and J by 5 bases, with 7 bases left in between. Germline assignment: CDR1 LGHNA and CDR2 YNFKEQ. This CDR3 comprises 14 residues. The CDR3 region is CASSQYLDNSPLHF. CDR3 bases: TGTGCCAGCAGCCAATACCTGGATAATTCACCCCTCCACTTT.

This clonotype appeared once. A clone one base away is much larger, so this may be a read error. The genes are TRBV6-1 and TRBJ2-3; D remains unclear. Germline V gene data show CDR1 as MNHNS and CDR2 as SASEGT. This CDR3 region has 16 residues. Trimming left V 3 bases short and J 4 bases short, with 17 bases between. CDR3 residues: CASSDPRRITADTQYF. The CDR3 nucleotides read TGTGCCAGCAGTGATCCCCGGCGAATAACCGCAGATACGCAGTATTTT.

This clonotype was observed many times. The chain joins TRBV25-1 to TRBJ2-3, with 11 nucleotides matching TRBD2. The J segment lost 5 bases and the V segment lost 9 bases, leaving 7 bases of the junction unmatched. The CDR3 sequence is 14 residues long. The V gene's germline CDR1 is MGHDK and CDR2 SYGVNS. CDR3 loop: CASEGTSGRDTQYF. In DNA form, the CDR3 reads TGTGCCAGTGAAGGGACTAGCGGAAGAGATACGCAGTATTTT.

This clonotype came up many times. The chain employs TRBV29-1 and TRBJ2-1, with D hard to call. The CDR3 loop spans 10 amino acids. The V gene lost 4 bases and the J gene lost 5 bases, with 3 bases spanning the gap. Germline CDR1 reads SQVTM; CDR2 reads ANQGSEA. Here the CDR3 DNA reads TGCAGCGTTGGACACAATGAGCAGTTCTTC. It yields the protein CSVGHNEQFF.

This clonotype was seen ten or more times. The chain employs TRBV6-1 and TRBJ2-2; TRBD1 matches 9 bases. V trimming: 5 bases; J trimming: 4 bases; junction bases outside the gene matches: 5. Germline V gives CDR1 MNHNS, CDR2 SASEGT. This CDR3 spans 15 amino acids. The CDR3 region is CASSKGQGATGELFF. CDR3 nucleotide sequence: TGTGCCAGCAGTAAGGGACAGGGAGCCACCGGGGAGCTGTTTTTT.

This clonotype was counted many times. V is TRBV11-3 and J is TRBJ2-2; no definite D call. In germline, CDR1 is SGHNT, CDR2 YENEEA. CDR3 length: 14 amino acids. V shed 2 bases and J shed 2 bases, with 6 bases lying between them. The CDR3 loop reads CASSLKRNTGELFF. CDR3 nucleotides: TGTGCCAGCAGCTTAAAGAGAAACACCGGGGAGCTGTTTTTT. The full variable domain, rest sourced from reference TRBV11-3 and TRBJ2-2, is EAGVVQSPRYKIIEKKQPVAFWCNPISGHNTLYWYLQNLGQGPELLIRYENEEAVDDSQLPKDRFSAERLKGVDSTLKIQPAELGDSAVYLCASSLKRNTGELFFGEGSRLTVL.

As to this clonotype: A much larger clone is a single base away; this may be a read error. The V call is TRBV25-1, the J call TRBJ2-3, with D possibly being TRBD1 (6 bases). V shed 11 bases and J shed 5 bases, with 20 bases lying between them. Germline CDR1 is MGHDK and CDR2 is SYGVNS. This CDR3 spans 14 amino acids. CDR3 protein: CACSTQGYRDTQYF. DNA for the CDR3: TGTGCCTGCTCTACACAGGGATATAGAGATACGCAGTATTTT.

The chain joins TRBV20-1 to TRBJ2-7; D is unresolved. The CDR3 is 12 residues long. Germline V gene lookup returns CDR1 DFQATT and CDR2 SNEGSKA (reference sequence). Trimming pared 1 base from V and 3 bases from J, leaving 7 bases between. DNA for the CDR3: TGCAGTGCTAGAGGCCCTTACTACGAGCAGTACTTC. This codes for CSARGPYYEQYF.

The chain is built from TRBV30 and TRBJ2-2, with 8 bases aligning to TRBD2. With V trimmed by 1 base and J by 0 bases, 4 bases remained unmatched. CDR3 length: 16 residues. Germline assignment: CDR1 GTSNPN and CDR2 SVGIG (reference sequence). CDR3 region: CAWSAGGPANTGELFF. CDR3 sequence (DNA): TGTGCCTGGAGTGCGGGAGGGCCGGCGAACACCGGGGAGCTGTTTTTT.

This clonotype was recorded at least ten times. The rearrangement uses TRBV20-1 and TRBJ2-7, with 14 positions matching TRBD2. This CDR3 comprises 17 residues. CDR1 DFQATT and CDR2 SNEGSKA come from the germline V gene (reference sequence). The J segment lost 0 bases and the V segment lost 8 bases, leaving 12 bases of the junction unmatched. The CDR3 region has the DNA TGCAGTACTCCGGGACTAGCGGGAGCTGTAGGCTCCTACGAGCAGTACTTC. This gives the protein CSTPGLAGAVGSYEQYF.